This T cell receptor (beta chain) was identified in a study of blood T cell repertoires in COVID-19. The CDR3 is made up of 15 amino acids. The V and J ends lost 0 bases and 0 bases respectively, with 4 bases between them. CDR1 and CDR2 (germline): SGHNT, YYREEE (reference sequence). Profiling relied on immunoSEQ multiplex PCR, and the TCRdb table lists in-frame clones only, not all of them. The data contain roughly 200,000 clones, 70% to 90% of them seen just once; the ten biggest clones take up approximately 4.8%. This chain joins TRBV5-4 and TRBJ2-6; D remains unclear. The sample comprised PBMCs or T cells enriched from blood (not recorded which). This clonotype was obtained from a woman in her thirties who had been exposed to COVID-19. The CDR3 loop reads CASSLDSSGANVLTF. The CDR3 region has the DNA TGTGCCAGCAGCTTGGACAGCTCTGGGGCCAACGTCCTGACTTTC.